This TCR beta chain was captured by sequencing in a study of CD8+CD57+ T cells in acquired aplastic anemia (dated by TCRdb to 2017 to 2018). For the wider study: Extracted DNA from sorted CD4+ and CD8+ cells averaged approximately 3 ug, ranging from about 0.17 to 27.4 ug. CD8+CD57+ expansion was defined as frequency above the mean frequency observed in healthy subjects.

Expansion of CD8+CD57+ cells had been shown by flow cytometry in the patients chosen for sequencing. Severe acquired aplastic anemia was diagnosed in all patients according to International Study of Aplastic Anemia and Agranulocytosis and Camitta criteria. Patients had received no therapy at the time of blood sampling. TCR repertoires of sorted CD4+ and CD8+ blood T cells from severe aplastic anemia patients and healthy subjects were deep-sequenced in the study. In the USA, patient enrollment took place under clinicaltrials.gov protocols 00001620, 01623167, 00001397, 00071045, 00081523 and 00961064. Ficoll-Paque density gradient centrifugation was used to isolate peripheral blood mononuclear cells. CD4+ and CD8+ T cells were sorted by FACS or magnetic beads before DNA extraction. Germline trimming: 0 bases from V, 5 bases from J; junction bases outside gene matches: 4. From a lookup of the germline V gene, CDR1 and CDR2 are SQVTM and ANQGSEA. Spanning cysteine to phenylalanine, the CDR3 consists of 15 amino acids. CDR3 DNA only is kept here, 45 bases in frame from base 1.

Genomic DNA was used as template for profiling of TCR beta VDJ combinations and CDR3 sequences. An Illumina HiSeq 2000 was used for TCR repertoire sequencing. The authors' pipeline ran thus. TRBV/TRBJ rearrangement plots, CDR3 size and DJ length profiles, and Simpson's diversity index were used to evaluate the repertoires. Whichever DNA sequence was most abundant in the deep sequencing data was defined as the immunodominant clone. CDR3 amino acid sequences were screened for sharing across subjects and were compared with published repertoires and the VDJdb database. TCRdb cleaned the public reads at Q25 with fastp, built clones with MiXCR and kept in-frame beta chains. For every CDR3 protein sequence, its rows merge into one entry that carries the most common genes and DNA. TCRdb's processing, not the authors' own work, is the source of the V and J calls. Recorded for this sample are more than 150,000 distinct CDR3 sequences; around 45% of them occurred a single time. Around 9.7% of the sample comes from the top ten.

General conclusions and limits of the study: No significant difference in CD8+ Simpson's diversity was found between patients and healthy controls (P=0.060). Roughly 30 CD8+ CDR3 sequences were found to be shared between patients and controls, but these sequences appeared to be highly expressed in patients and within the immunodominant clones of the patients.

This clonotype appeared a few times. This receptor's antigen is unknown. No per-base quality is available; no much larger clone lies one base away. This receptor was identified in a human donor with aplastic anemia. Sequencing used sorted CD4+, CD8+, or CD8+CD57+ T cells (not recorded which) from PBMCs. The chain employs TRBV29-1 and TRBJ2-2; 9 bases in between match TRBD1. The CDR3 corresponds to CSVEDGGTGTGELFF. The nucleotide sequence is given as TGCAGCGTTGAAGATGGTGGGACAGGGACCGGGGAGCTGTTTTTT.